This paragraph covers one T cell receptor beta chain sequence. Sequencing was performed with immunoSEQ multiplex PCR; in TCRdb, only in-frame clones are kept and a portion is missing. Here the sample spans 200,000 to 300,000 clones, over 70% being singletons. This sample is part of a study of blood T cell repertoires in COVID-19. As for the study in general: Spain, Italy and the United States supplied samples that represented acute and convalescent COVID-19.

The sample comprised peripheral blood. The clonotype comes from an elderly woman with acute or convalescent COVID-19.

The CDR3 region has the DNA TGTGCCAGCTCCGGGACAGGGGAGTCTGGGGCCAACGTCCTGACTTTC. Its protein is CASSGTGESGANVLTF. V and J are TRBV25-1 and TRBJ2-6; 10 positions agree with TRBD1. Germline lookup yields CDR1 MGHDK and CDR2 SYGVNS. Trimming took 8 bases from V and 1 from J; bases not matched to a gene: 5. The CDR3 sequence is 16 residues long. The variable domain in full, with the rest retrieved from reference TRBV25-1 and TRBJ2-6, is EADIYQTPRYLVIGTGKKITLECSQTMGHDKMYWYQQDPGMELHLIHYSYGVNSTEKGDLSSESTVSRIRTEHFPLTLESARPSHTSQYLCASSGTGESGANVLTFGAGSRLTVL.